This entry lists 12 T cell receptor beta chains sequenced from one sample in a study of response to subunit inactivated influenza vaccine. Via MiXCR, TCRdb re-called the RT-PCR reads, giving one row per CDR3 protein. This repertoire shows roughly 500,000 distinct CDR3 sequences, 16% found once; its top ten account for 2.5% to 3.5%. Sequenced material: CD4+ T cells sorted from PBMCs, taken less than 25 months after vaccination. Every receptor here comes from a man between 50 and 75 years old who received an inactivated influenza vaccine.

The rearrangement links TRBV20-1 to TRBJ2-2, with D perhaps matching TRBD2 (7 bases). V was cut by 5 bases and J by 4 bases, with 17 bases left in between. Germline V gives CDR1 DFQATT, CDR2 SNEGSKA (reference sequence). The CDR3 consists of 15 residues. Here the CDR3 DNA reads TGCAGTGCTCGTCCGGGGGGCCGGGGCACCGGGGAGCTGTTTTTT. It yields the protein CSARPGGRGTGELFF.

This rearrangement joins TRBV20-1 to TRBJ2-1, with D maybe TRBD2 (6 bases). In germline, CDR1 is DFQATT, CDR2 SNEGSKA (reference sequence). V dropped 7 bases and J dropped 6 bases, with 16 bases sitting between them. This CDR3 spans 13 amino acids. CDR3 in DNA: TGCAGTGTTCAACGACTAGTTGGCAATGAGCAGTTCTTC. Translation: CSVQRLVGNEQFF.

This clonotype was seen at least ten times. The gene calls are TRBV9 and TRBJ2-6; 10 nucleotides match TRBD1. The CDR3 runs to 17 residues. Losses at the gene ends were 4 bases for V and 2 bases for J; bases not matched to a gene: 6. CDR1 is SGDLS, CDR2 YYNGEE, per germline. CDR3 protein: CASSMGQGIAGANVLTF. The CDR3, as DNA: TGTGCCAGCAGCATGGGACAGGGGATTGCTGGGGCCAACGTCCTGACTTTC.

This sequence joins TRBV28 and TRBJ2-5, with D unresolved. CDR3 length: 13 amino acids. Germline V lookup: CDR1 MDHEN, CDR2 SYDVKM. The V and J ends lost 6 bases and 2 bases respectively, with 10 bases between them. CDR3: CASRHRPQETQYF. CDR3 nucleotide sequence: TGTGCCAGCAGACATCGTCCTCAAGAGACCCAGTACTTC.

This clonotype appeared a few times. CDR3 in amino acids: CASSLLRNEQFF. CDR3 coding DNA: TGTGCCAGCAGCTTATTGCGGAACGAGCAGTTCTTC. The chain links TRBV7-2 to TRBJ2-1, with D hard to call. V lost 2 bases and J lost 10, with 9 bases in between. This CDR3 is built from 12 residues. Per germline, CDR1 SGHTA and CDR2 FQGNSA.

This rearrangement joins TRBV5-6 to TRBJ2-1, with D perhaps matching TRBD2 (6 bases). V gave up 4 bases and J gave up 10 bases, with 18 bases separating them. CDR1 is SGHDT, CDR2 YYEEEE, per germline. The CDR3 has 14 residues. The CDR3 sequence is CASSHGLAGGEQFF. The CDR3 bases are TGTGCCAGCAGCCACGGGCTAGCTGGGGGGGAGCAGTTCTTC.

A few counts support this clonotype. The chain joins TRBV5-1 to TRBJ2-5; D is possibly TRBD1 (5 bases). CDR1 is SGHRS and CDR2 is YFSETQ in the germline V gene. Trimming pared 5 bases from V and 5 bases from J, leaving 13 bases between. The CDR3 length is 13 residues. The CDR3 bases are TGCGCCAGCAGAGAAGCAGGGCTGGAGACCCAGTACTTC. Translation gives CASREAGLETQYF.

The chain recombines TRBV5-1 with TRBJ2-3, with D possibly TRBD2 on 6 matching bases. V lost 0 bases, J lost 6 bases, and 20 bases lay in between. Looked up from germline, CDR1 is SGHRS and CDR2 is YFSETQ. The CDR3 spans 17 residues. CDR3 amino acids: CASSLALSGLGMDTQYF. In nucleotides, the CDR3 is TGCGCCAGCAGCTTGGCTCTTAGCGGACTGGGCATGGATACGCAGTATTTT.

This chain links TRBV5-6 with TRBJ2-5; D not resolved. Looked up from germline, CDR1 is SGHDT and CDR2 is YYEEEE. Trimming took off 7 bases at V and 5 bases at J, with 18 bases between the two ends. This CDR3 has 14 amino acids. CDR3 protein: CASALEDGFETQYF. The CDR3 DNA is TGTGCCAGCGCCCTTGAGGATGGGTTTGAGACCCAGTACTTC.

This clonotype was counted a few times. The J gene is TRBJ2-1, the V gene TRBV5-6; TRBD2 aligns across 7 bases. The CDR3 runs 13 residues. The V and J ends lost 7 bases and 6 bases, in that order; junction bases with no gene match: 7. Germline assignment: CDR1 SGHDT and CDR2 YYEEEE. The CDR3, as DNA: TGTGCCAGCGGCCCCACTAGCGCCAATGAGCAGTTCTTC. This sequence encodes CASGPTSANEQFF.

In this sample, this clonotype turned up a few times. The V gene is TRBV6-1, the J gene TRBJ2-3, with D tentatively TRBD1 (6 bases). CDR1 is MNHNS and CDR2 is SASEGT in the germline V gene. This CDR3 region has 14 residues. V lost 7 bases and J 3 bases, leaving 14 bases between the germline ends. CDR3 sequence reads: CASTQRGGTDTQYF. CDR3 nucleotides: TGTGCCAGCACCCAACGAGGGGGAACAGATACGCAGTATTTT.

The CDR3: CSARAGGAEQYF. The CDR3 region has the DNA TGCAGTGCTAGAGCAGGGGGGGCAGAGCAGTACTTC. The V and J genes are TRBV20-1 and TRBJ2-7, with D perhaps matching TRBD1 or TRBD2 (7 bases each). V was pared by 1 base and J by 7 bases, with 11 bases between. CDR1 and CDR2 (germline): DFQATT, SNEGSKA (reference sequence). The CDR3 runs to 12 residues.